This T cell receptor beta chain was sequenced in a study of cytotoxic CD8 clonotypes in ibrutinib-treated CLL. Turning to the study itself: Responses: around 24 partial, 2 complete; after median roughly 5.5 years, around 15 stayed remitted, 12 progressed.

Clones were read by immunoSEQ multiplex PCR, and TCRdb kept only the in-frame ones, dropping some. The data hold a few hundred thousand clones, with 70% observed a single time. CDR1 SEHNR and CDR2 FQNEAQ come from the germline V gene (reference sequence). The V end was cut by 6 bases, the J end by 2 bases, with 9 bases between. The CDR3 totals 13 residues. Sequenced material: PBMCs, taken after 24 months of ibrutinib treatment. This sequence originates from a human donor with chronic lymphocytic leukemia. This chain uses TRBV7-9 with TRBJ2-3, with D possibly matching TRBD2 (6 bases). CDR3 protein: CASRRELTDTQYF. CDR3 in DNA: TGTGCCAGCAGACGGGAGCTCACAGATACGCAGTATTTT.